This T cell receptor beta chain was sequenced in a study of cytomegalovirus exposure and HLA in healthy donors. The table lists this clone with a count of one. Primers: 60 Vbeta forward and 13 Jbeta reverse. Assay used: immunoSEQ multiplex PCR; TCRdb lists only in-frame clones, some missing. This table has about 130,000 clones, about four fifths appearing once. The material sequenced was PBMCs. This clonotype originated in a middle-aged woman in good health and CMV-seronegative.

CDR3 residues: CSVRSGTGGETQYF. CDR3 in DNA: TGCAGCGTCAGATCCGGGACAGGAGGCGAGACCCAGTACTTC. V gene TRBV29-1 combines with J gene TRBJ2-5, with 8 bases fitting TRBD1. This CDR3 contains 14 residues. Germline CDR1 and CDR2: SQVTM and ANQGSEA. J lost 5 bases, V lost 6 bases, and 11 bases had no gene match.